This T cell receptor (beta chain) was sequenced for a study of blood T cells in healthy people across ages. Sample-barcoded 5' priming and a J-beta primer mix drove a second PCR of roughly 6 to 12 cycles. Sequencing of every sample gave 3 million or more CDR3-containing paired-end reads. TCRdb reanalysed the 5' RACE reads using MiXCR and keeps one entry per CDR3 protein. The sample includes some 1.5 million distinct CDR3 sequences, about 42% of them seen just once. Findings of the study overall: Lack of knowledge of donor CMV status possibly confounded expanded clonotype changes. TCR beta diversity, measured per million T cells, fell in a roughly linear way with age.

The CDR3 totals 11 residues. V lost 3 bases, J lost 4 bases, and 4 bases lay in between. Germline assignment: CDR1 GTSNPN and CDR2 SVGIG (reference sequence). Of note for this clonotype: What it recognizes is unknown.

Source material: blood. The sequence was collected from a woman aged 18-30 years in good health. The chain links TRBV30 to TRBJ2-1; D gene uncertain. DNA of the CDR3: TGTGCCTGGAGGACATACAATGAGCAGTTCTTC. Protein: CAWRTYNEQFF.